A selection of T cell receptor beta chains follows, all from one sample in a study of blood T cell repertoires in COVID-19. Repertoires were generated with immunoSEQ multiplex PCR, while TCRdb's copy carries only in-frame clones and drops some. The data show 170,000 or so clones, with roughly 78% seen just once and around 7% held by the top ten. What was sequenced was peripheral blood. The receptors originated from a man in his 70s with active or convalescent COVID-19. Each CDR3 is given with its conserved first and last residue. D genes are given only for firm matches. Size is stated for part of the rows, as once, few or many counts, or as a class when the clone is expanded.

j_gene: TRBJ1-1; v_gene: TRBV18; d_gene: .; abundance: few; CDR3nt: TGTGCCAGCTCGCCAACAAGGGGCACTGAAGCTTTCTTT; CDR3aa: CASSPTRGTEAFF
j_gene: TRBJ1-6; v_gene: TRBV5-1; d_gene: .; abundance: .; CDR3nt: TGCGCCAGCAGCTTGGGACAGGATAATTCACCCCTCCACTTT; CDR3aa: CASSLGQDNSPLHF
j_gene: TRBJ2-1; v_gene: TRBV7-2; d_gene: .; abundance: once; CDR3nt: TGTGCCAGCAGCTTACAGGGATCTATCAATGAGCAGTTCTTC; CDR3aa: CASSLQGSINEQFF
j_gene: TRBJ1-1; v_gene: TRBV12-3/TRBV12-4; d_gene: .; abundance: .; CDR3nt: TGTGCCAGCACGGGGGGGCTAGGCACTGAAGCTTTCTTT; CDR3aa: CASTGGLGTEAFF
j_gene: TRBJ2-2; v_gene: TRBV5-1; d_gene: .; abundance: .; CDR3nt: TGCGCCAGCAGCTTAGGGGGTGCGAACACCGGGGAGCTGTTTTTT; CDR3aa: CASSLGGANTGELFF
j_gene: TRBJ2-1; v_gene: TRBV28; d_gene: TRBD2; abundance: .; CDR3nt: TGTGCCAGCAGTGGTAGCGGGGGTGCCTCCTACAATGAGCAGTTCTTC; CDR3aa: CASSGSGGASYNEQFF
j_gene: TRBJ1-6; v_gene: TRBV6-6; d_gene: TRBD1; abundance: .; CDR3nt: TGTGCCAGCAGAACCCAACAGGGGGATAATTCACCCCTCCACTTT; CDR3aa: CASRTQQGDNSPLHF
j_gene: TRBJ2-3; v_gene: TRBV5-4; d_gene: TRBD1; abundance: .; CDR3nt: TGTGCCAGCAGCCACCCGGACAGGGGAACAGATACGCAGTATTTT; CDR3aa: CASSHPDRGTDTQYF
j_gene: TRBJ2-5; v_gene: TRBV15; d_gene: TRBD1; abundance: .; CDR3nt: TGTGCCACCAGCAGAGCTGCCCCGGGACAGGGACCCCTGACCCAGTACTTC; CDR3aa: CATSRAAPGQGPLTQYF
j_gene: TRBJ2-7; v_gene: TRBV9; d_gene: .; abundance: few; CDR3nt: TGTGCCAGCAGCGCGACAGCCCAAATTCCATCCGAGCAGTACTTC; CDR3aa: CASSATAQIPSEQYF
j_gene: TRBJ1-4; v_gene: TRBV5-1; d_gene: .; abundance: .; CDR3nt: TGCGCCAGCAGCTCCGGGAAAATTAATGAAAAACTGTTTTTT; CDR3aa: CASSSGKINEKLFF
j_gene: TRBJ1-1; v_gene: TRBV9; d_gene: TRBD1; abundance: .; CDR3nt: TGTGCCAGCAGCGTAGACGCGAGACAGGGGGTACTGTTGGGAACTGAAGCTTTCTTT; CDR3aa: CASSVDARQGVLLGTEAFF
j_gene: TRBJ2-7; v_gene: TRBV20-1; d_gene: .; abundance: .; CDR3nt: TGCAGTGCTAGCCGCCGGGGGGAGCAGTACTTC; CDR3aa: CSASRRGEQYF
j_gene: TRBJ1-1; v_gene: TRBV2; d_gene: TRBD1; abundance: .; CDR3nt: TGTGCCAGCAGTGTACAGGGGGCCGGGAACACTGAAGCTTTCTTT; CDR3aa: CASSVQGAGNTEAFF
j_gene: TRBJ2-2; v_gene: TRBV12-3/TRBV12-4; d_gene: .; abundance: few; CDR3nt: TGTGCCAGCAGCCGAGACACCGGGGAGCTGTTTTTT; CDR3aa: CASSRDTGELFF
j_gene: TRBJ2-1; v_gene: TRBV9; d_gene: TRBD2; abundance: .; CDR3nt: TGTGCCAGCAGCGAGGGACTAGCCAACTCCTACAATGAGCAGTTCTTC; CDR3aa: CASSEGLANSYNEQFF
j_gene: TRBJ2-5; v_gene: TRBV11-2; d_gene: .; abundance: .; CDR3nt: TGTGCCAGCAGCTTATTCAGGGGACAAGAGACCCAGTACTTC; CDR3aa: CASSLFRGQETQYF
j_gene: TRBJ2-7; v_gene: TRBV6-5; d_gene: .; abundance: .; CDR3nt: TGTGCCAGCAGTTATGCCCTGCAGGGCTACGAGCAGTACTTC; CDR3aa: CASSYALQGYEQYF
j_gene: TRBJ2-3; v_gene: TRBV4-1; d_gene: TRBD2; abundance: .; CDR3nt: TGCGCCAGCAGCCCCTTTAGCGGGGTAGATACGCAGTATTTT; CDR3aa: CASSPFSGVDTQYF
j_gene: TRBJ2-1; v_gene: TRBV7-9; d_gene: TRBD2; abundance: .; CDR3nt: TGTGCCAGCAGCTTCTGGACTAGCGGGAGGTACAATGAGCAGTTCTTC; CDR3aa: CASSFWTSGRYNEQFF
j_gene: TRBJ1-1; v_gene: TRBV7-2; d_gene: TRBD1; abundance: few; CDR3nt: TGTGCCAGCAGTTTTGCGGGGACAGGTAACACTGAAGCTTTCTTT; CDR3aa: CASSFAGTGNTEAFF
j_gene: TRBJ2-2; v_gene: TRBV10-3; d_gene: TRBD2; abundance: .; CDR3nt: TGTGCCATCAGTATAGTTGGGACTAGCGCAAGCAACACCGGGGAGCTGTTTTTT; CDR3aa: CAISIVGTSASNTGELFF